The rows below give T cell receptor beta chains drawn from one sample of a study of Graves' ophthalmopathy and Graves' hyperthyroidism. TCRdb reprocessed the multiplex PCR reads with MiXCR, giving one entry per CDR3 protein. Among 400,000 to 500,000 distinct CDR3 sequences listed, more than 20% were seen once. The sequencing input was peripheral blood. All receptors come from a woman aged 18-29 years with stable Graves' hyperthyroidism. Both conserved end residues are part of each CDR3. The D gene is left open where the match is weak. Only part of the rows carry a size: once, few, many, or a class if the clone is expanded.

TRBV6-1	TRBD2	many	TRBJ2-5	CASGREETQYF	TGTGCCAGCGGGAGGGAAGAGACCCAGTACTTC
TRBV13	.	many	TRBJ1-2	CASSFFRDIEGYTF	TGTGCCAGCAGCTTTTTCCGGGACATTGAAGGCTACACCTTC
TRBV20-1	TRBD1	many	TRBJ1-6	CSARMGTGINSPLHF	TGCAGTGCTAGAATGGGGACAGGGATCAACTCACCCCTCCACTTT
TRBV12-3/TRBV12-4	TRBD1	.	TRBJ1-1	CASSSGQGSWQNTEAFF	TGTGCCAGCAGTTCTGGACAGGGTAGCTGGCAAAACACTGAAGCTTTCTTT
TRBV6-1	TRBD1	many	TRBJ1-3	CASRTGQGAPGNTIYF	TGTGCCAGCAGAACGGGACAGGGGGCGCCTGGAAACACCATATATTTT
TRBV20-1	.	.	TRBJ2-3	CSALRGTDTQYF	TGCAGTGCTCTGAGGGGTACAGATACGCAGTATTTT
TRBV20-1	TRBD2	.	TRBJ2-7	CSAGGLAGGASYEQYF	TGCAGTGCTGGAGGACTAGCGGGAGGGGCGTCCTACGAGCAGTACTTC
TRBV19	.	many	TRBJ1-5	CASDPQGVGNQPQHF	TGTGCCAGTGATCCCCAGGGAGTGGGAAATCAGCCCCAGCATTTT
TRBV11-2	.	many	TRBJ2-7	CASSLESSSRTYEQYF	TGTGCCAGCAGCTTAGAATCCTCTAGCAGGACCTACGAGCAGTACTTC
TRBV6-1	TRBD1	.	TRBJ2-7	CASTAGTALGYEQYF	TGTGCCAGCACGGCCGGGACAGCCCTGGGCTACGAGCAGTACTTC
TRBV13	.	many	TRBJ1-3	CASHPMAGDSGNTIYF	TGTGCCAGCCACCCCATGGCAGGAGACTCTGGAAACACCATATATTTT
TRBV5-1	TRBD2	many	TRBJ2-7	CASSSDSGTEYF	TGCGCCAGCAGCTCCGATAGCGGGACGGAGTACTTC